Listed below are T cell receptor beta chains from one sample, sequenced in a study of T cell repertoires in cytomegalovirus infection. The antigens of these receptors remain unknown. A single record per CDR3 protein comes from TCRdb applying MiXCR to the reads. The sample yields about 27,000 distinct CDR3 sequences, under 20% seen once. The sequencing here drew on CD8+ T cells from cultured PBMCs, taken from culture after CMV antigen stimulation. All receptors come from a human donor in good health (CMV status not recorded). Some clones in this sample may be carry-over from other donors' samples. Both conserved end residues are part of each CDR3. A D gene is named only where the DNA matches it firmly. The listing skips clone size in some rows; elsewhere it reads once, few, many or a size class.

cdr3_nt cdr3_aa j_call clone_size v_call d_call
TGTGCCAGCAGTTACTCGAACACTGAAGCTTTCTTT CASSYSNTEAFF TRBJ1-1 few TRBV6-5 NA
TGTGCCAGCAGCTTAGGACGGCACATGAACACTGAAGCTTTCTTT CASSLGRHMNTEAFF TRBJ1-1 NA TRBV7-2 NA
TGTGCCAGCAGTGGACAGGGGGTCGTCAATGAGCAGTTCTTC CASSGQGVVNEQFF TRBJ2-1 NA TRBV2 TRBD1
TGTGCCAGCAGTTACGGGCCAGGGGGAGAAAAACTGTTTTTT CASSYGPGGEKLFF TRBJ1-4 few TRBV6-5 TRBD1
TGTGCCAGCAGTATTCACAGGTTAAACCCGAACACTGAAGCTTTCTTT CASSIHRLNPNTEAFF TRBJ1-1 NA TRBV28 NA
TGTGCCAGCAGCTCGACACTAGAAGAGACCCAGTACTTC CASSSTLEETQYF TRBJ2-5 NA TRBV7-8 NA
TGTGCCAGCAGCTTAGATCTCACTAGCAATGAGCAGTTCTTC CASSLDLTSNEQFF TRBJ2-1 few TRBV11-3 NA
TGTGCCAGCAGCTTAACCTATCTCCGGGACAGGGGTAGCTCCTACAATGAGCAGTTCTTC CASSLTYLRDRGSSYNEQFF TRBJ2-1 NA TRBV7-6 TRBD1
TGTGCCAGCAGTTTAAGAGGGGGCGTTAAGCCCCAGCATTTT CASSLRGGVKPQHF TRBJ1-5 NA TRBV28 TRBD1
TGTGCCAGCAGCTTCCTAGCGGGAGGGTCCTACAATGAGCAGTTCTTC CASSFLAGGSYNEQFF TRBJ2-1 NA TRBV9 TRBD2
TGTGCCAGCAGCTTAACTTTGTTGCCCAGATTAGACACTGAAGCTTTCTTT CASSLTLLPRLDTEAFF TRBJ1-1 few TRBV7-8 NA
TGTGCCAGTAGTGAAGGACTAGCAAGCGAGCAGTACTTC CASSEGLASEQYF TRBJ2-7 NA TRBV19 TRBD2
TGTGCCAGCAGCCCGCAAATACTAGCGGGGGGGCTTGAGACCCAGTACTTC CASSPQILAGGLETQYF TRBJ2-5 NA TRBV7-2 TRBD2
TGCGCCAGCAGCCCTCCTACCCGGCCGGAGATGAACACTGAAGCTTTCTTT CASSPPTRPEMNTEAFF TRBJ1-1 NA TRBV4-1 NA
TGTGCCAGCAGCCCTCGCCAGGGGGGTGTCCAAGAGACCCAGTACTTC CASSPRQGGVQETQYF TRBJ2-5 few TRBV7-2 NA
TGTGCCAGCAGTCCCCCCCCGACAGTCGGGGAGCTGTTTTTT CASSPPPTVGELFF TRBJ2-2 few TRBV6-8 NA
TGTGCCAGCAGCCAAGAACGAGCCGGAGACTACGAGCAGTACTTC CASSQERAGDYEQYF TRBJ2-7 few TRBV4-2 NA
TGTGCCAGCAGCATGGGACTCACCTACGAGCAGTACTTC CASSMGLTYEQYF TRBJ2-7 many TRBV7-9 NA
TGTGCCAGCAGTTTACGGCAGGGGGCGATTACTAACTATGGCTACACCTTC CASSLRQGAITNYGYTF TRBJ1-2 NA TRBV12-3/TRBV12-4 TRBD1
TGTGCCAGCGCGTCCCCGACACTCCCTAGAGGAACCATATATTTT CASASPTLPRGTIYF TRBJ1-3 NA TRBV7-2 NA
TGCAGCGTGGTGACCCCCGGGACAGGGGGTGCGTCCAAAAACATTCAGTACTTC CSVVTPGTGGASKNIQYF TRBJ2-4 few TRBV29-1 TRBD1
TGTGCCAGCACCCACCAAGGAGGGGGGATGTGGAAGAACTATGGCTACACCTTC CASTHQGGGMWKNYGYTF TRBJ1-2 many TRBV7-9 NA
TGTGCCAGCACCAATACCAAGGGACAGGTTAACACCGGGGAGCTGTTTTTT CASTNTKGQVNTGELFF TRBJ2-2 NA TRBV7-6 TRBD1
TGTGCCAGCAGCTACGGGACGGTCCAAGAGACCCAGTACTTC CASSYGTVQETQYF TRBJ2-5 NA TRBV7-9 NA
TGTGCCAGCAGCACCCACAGATATTTGAACACTGAAGCTTTCTTT CASSTHRYLNTEAFF TRBJ1-1 once TRBV7-2 NA
TGTGCCAGCAGCCTCGGGGAAGCGGGACGCAGGAATGAGCAGTTCTTC CASSLGEAGRRNEQFF TRBJ2-1 many TRBV7-9 TRBD2
TGTGCCAGCAGTTACTCGGCCAGGCCCTCCTACAATGAGCAGTTCTTC CASSYSARPSYNEQFF TRBJ2-1 few TRBV6-2/TRBV6-3 NA
TGTGCCAGCAGCGGGGACCTTAGCGGGCCGAGCTCCTACAATGAGCAGTTCTTC CASSGDLSGPSSYNEQFF TRBJ2-1 NA TRBV12-3/TRBV12-4 TRBD2